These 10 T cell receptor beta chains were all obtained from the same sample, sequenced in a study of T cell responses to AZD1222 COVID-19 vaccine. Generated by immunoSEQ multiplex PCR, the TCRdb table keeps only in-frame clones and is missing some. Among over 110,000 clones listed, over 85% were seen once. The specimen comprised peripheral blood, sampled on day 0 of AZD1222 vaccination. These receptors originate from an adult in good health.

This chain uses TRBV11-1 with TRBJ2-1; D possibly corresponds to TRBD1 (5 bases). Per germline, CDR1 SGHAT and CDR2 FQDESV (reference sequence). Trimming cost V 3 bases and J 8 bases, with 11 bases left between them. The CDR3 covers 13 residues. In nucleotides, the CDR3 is TGTGCCAGCAGCTTCGGACATAAGGATGAGCAGTTCTTC. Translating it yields CASSFGHKDEQFF.

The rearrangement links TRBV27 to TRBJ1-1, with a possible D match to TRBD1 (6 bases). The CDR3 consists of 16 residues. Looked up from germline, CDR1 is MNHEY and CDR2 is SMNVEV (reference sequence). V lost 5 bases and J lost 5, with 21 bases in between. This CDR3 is CASSPLQGRFGTEAFF. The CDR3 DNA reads TGTGCCAGCAGTCCTTTACAGGGAAGGTTTGGGACTGAAGCTTTCTTT.

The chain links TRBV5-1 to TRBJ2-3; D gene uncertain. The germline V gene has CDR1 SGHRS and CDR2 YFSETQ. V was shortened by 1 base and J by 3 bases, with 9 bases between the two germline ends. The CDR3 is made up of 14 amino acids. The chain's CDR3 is CASSLSGLTDTQYF. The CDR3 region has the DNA TGCGCCAGCAGCTTGTCTGGGTTAACAGATACGCAGTATTTT.

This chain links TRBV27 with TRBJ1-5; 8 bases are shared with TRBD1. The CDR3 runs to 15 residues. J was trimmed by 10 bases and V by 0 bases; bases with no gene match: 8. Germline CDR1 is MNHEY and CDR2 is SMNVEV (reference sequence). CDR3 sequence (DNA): TGTGCCAGCAGTTTATCGAAGGCCAGGGGGCATCCCCAGCATTTT. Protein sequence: CASSLSKARGHPQHF.

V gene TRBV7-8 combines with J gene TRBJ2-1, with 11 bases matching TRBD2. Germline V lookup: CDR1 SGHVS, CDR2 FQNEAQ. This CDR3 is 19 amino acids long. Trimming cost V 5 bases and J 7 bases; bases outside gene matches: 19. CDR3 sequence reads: CASSPRLAGSTPLGNEQFF. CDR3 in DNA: TGTGCCAGCAGCCCCCGACTAGCGGGAAGCACCCCGCTTGGAAATGAGCAGTTCTTC.

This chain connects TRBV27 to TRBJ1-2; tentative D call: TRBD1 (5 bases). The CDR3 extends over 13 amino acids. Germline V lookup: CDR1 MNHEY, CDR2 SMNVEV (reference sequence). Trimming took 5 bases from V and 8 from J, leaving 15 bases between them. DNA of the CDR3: TGTGCCAGCAGTCCTCGGGGGAGGTGGGGCTACACCTTC. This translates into CASSPRGRWGYTF.

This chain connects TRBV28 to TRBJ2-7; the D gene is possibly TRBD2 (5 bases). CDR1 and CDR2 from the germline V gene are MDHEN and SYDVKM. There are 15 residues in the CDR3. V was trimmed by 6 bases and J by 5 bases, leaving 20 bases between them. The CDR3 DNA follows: TGTGCCAGCAGCCTTCCACCCGGCCCCGGGGACGAGCAGTACTTC. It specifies CASSLPPGPGDEQYF.

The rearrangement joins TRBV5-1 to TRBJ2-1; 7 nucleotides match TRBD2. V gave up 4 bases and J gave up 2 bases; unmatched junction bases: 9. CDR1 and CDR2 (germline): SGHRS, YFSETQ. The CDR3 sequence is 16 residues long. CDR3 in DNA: TGCGCCAGCAGCCATTCTAGCGGAAACACCTACAATGAGCAGTTCTTC. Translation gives CASSHSSGNTYNEQFF.

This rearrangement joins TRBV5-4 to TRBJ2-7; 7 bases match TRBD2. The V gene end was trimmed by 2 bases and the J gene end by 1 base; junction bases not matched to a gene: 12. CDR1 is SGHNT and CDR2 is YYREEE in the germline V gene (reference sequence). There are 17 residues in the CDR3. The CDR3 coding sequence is TGTGCCAGCAGCTTCTTCCATGGGCTAGCGGAATCCTACGAGCAGTACTTC. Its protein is CASSFFHGLAESYEQYF. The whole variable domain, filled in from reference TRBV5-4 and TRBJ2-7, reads ETGVTQSPTHLIKTRGQQVTLRCSSQSGHNTVSWYQQALGQGPQFIFQYYREEENGRGNFPPRFSGLQFPNYSSELNVNALELDDSALYLCASSFFHGLAESYEQYFGPGTRLTVT.

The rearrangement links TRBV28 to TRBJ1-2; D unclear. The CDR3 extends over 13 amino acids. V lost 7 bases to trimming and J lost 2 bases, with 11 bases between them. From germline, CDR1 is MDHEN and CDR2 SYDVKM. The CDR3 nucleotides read TGTGCCAGCACCCCTACAGCAAACTATGGCTACACCTTC. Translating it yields CASTPTANYGYTF.